These T cell receptor beta chains were read from a single sample in a study of cytomegalovirus exposure and HLA in healthy donors. The assay was immunoSEQ multiplex PCR, and TCRdb's table has in-frame clones only and misses some. The table shows around 200,000 clones, with 75% to 90% occurring only once. Material: PBMCs. These receptors were collected from a boy under 18 in good health and CMV-seronegative. The CDR3 runs from the conserved cysteine through the conserved F or W. Fields, in order: V gene, J gene, CDR3 length, clone size, D gene, CDR3 DNA, CDR3 protein. The D gene is left open where the match is weak. A row's size may be missing; if present it is once, few, many or a size class.

>TRBV6-6|TRBJ1-1|14|-|TRBD1
TGTGCCAGCAGTTACTCCGACAGGGGGCGCGAAGCTTTCTTT
CASSYSDRGREAFF
>TRBV6-1|TRBJ2-5|18|-|TRBD2
TGTGCCAGCAGTGGGCCGCTAGCGGGGATAACCAACCAAGAGACCCAGTACTTC
CASSGPLAGITNQETQYF
>TRBV30|TRBJ2-1|13|few|TRBD2
TGTGCCTGGAATAGCGGGGGGGCCAATGAGCAGTTCTTC
CAWNSGGANEQFF
>TRBV7-3|TRBJ2-6|17|-|TRBD1
TGTGCCAGCAGCACCCAGGGGGCTGGGTCTGGGGCCAACGTCCTGACTTTC
CASSTQGAGSGANVLTF
>TRBV7-8|TRBJ2-2|18|-|TRBD2
TGTGCCAGCAGCCTACGGACTAGCGGGCTACTAGACACCGGGGAGCTGTTTTTT
CASSLRTSGLLDTGELFF
>TRBV19|TRBJ1-4|15|-|-
TGTGCCAGTAGTAGGGCGGGGGCAACTAATGAAAAACTGTTTTTT
CASSRAGATNEKLFF
>TRBV6-1|TRBJ2-6|15|once|-
TGTGCCAGCATTACATTTGCAACTGGGGCCAACGTCCTGACTTTC
CASITFATGANVLTF
>TRBV10-3|TRBJ2-1|12|-|-
TGTGCCATCGTAGGGACTGACAATGAGCAGTTCTTC
CAIVGTDNEQFF
>TRBV2|TRBJ1-1|13|-|-
TGTGCCAGCAGACGGGGGGAATCCACTGAAGCTTTCTTT
CASRRGESTEAFF
>TRBV29-1|TRBJ2-1|14|-|TRBD2
TGCAGCGTTGAGGTTGCGGGAGTGCGAAATGAGCAGTTCTTC
CSVEVAGVRNEQFF